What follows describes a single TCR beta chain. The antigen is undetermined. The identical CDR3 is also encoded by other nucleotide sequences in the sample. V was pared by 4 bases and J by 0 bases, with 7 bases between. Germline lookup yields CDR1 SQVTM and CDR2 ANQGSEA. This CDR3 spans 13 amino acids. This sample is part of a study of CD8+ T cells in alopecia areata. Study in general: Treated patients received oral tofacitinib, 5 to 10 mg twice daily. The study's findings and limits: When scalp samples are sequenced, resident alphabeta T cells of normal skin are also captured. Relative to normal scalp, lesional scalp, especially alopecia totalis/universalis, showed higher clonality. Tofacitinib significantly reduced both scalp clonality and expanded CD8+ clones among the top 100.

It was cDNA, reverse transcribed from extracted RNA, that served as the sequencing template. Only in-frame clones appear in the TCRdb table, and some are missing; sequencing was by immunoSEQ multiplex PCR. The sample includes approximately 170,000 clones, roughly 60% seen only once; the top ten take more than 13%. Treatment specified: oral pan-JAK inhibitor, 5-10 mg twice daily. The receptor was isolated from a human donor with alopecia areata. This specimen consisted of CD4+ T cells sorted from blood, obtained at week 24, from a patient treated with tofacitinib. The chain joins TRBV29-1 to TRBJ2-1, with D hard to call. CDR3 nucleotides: TGCAGCGTTGGGCGAAGCTCCTACAATGAGCAGTTCTTC. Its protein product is CSVGRSSYNEQFF.